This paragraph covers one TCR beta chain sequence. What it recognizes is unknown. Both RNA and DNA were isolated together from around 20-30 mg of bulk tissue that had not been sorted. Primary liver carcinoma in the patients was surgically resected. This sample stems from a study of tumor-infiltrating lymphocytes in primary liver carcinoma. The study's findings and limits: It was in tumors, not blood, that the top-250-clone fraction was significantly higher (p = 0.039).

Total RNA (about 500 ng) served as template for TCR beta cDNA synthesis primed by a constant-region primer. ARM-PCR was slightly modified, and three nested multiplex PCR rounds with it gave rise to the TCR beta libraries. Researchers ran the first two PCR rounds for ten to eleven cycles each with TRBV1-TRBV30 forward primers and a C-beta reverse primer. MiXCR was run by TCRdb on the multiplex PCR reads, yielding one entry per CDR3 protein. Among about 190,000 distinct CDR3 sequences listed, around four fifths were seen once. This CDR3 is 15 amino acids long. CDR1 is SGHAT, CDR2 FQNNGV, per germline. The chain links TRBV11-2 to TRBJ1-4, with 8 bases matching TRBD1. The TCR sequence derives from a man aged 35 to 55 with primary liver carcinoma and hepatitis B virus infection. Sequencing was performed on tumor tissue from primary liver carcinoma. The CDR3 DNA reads TGTGTCAACAGCTTAGAGCCGACAGGGGTTGAAAAACTGTTTTTT. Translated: CVNSLEPTGVEKLFF.